What follows describes a single TCR beta chain. The repertoire was sequenced with immunoSEQ multiplex PCR; TCRdb's copy has only in-frame clones and lacks some. This table holds roughly 230,000 clones, around 86% found once. V gave up 6 bases and J gave up 3 bases; unmatched junction bases: 7. Germline V gene lookup returns CDR1 MGHDK and CDR2 SYGVNS. This CDR3 is 15 amino acids long. These data belong to a study of blood T cell repertoires in COVID-19. Background on the study: In each case, the material was cDNA or gDNA derived from T cells, B-cell-depleted T cells, or PBMCs.

Participant ages covered about 18 to 100 years across 20 to 25 US areas. Donors were grouped by their self-reported clinical history. The source material was PBMCs or T cells enriched from blood (not recorded which). The chain recombines TRBV25-1 with TRBJ1-1; 10 positions match TRBD1. The origin of this receptor is a man aged 30 to 39 in a cohort exposed to, infected with or recovered from COVID-19 (not recorded which). CDR3 in amino acids: CASRARDRGYTEAFF. Here the CDR3 DNA reads TGTGCCAGCAGAGCCCGGGACAGGGGTTACACTGAAGCTTTCTTT.